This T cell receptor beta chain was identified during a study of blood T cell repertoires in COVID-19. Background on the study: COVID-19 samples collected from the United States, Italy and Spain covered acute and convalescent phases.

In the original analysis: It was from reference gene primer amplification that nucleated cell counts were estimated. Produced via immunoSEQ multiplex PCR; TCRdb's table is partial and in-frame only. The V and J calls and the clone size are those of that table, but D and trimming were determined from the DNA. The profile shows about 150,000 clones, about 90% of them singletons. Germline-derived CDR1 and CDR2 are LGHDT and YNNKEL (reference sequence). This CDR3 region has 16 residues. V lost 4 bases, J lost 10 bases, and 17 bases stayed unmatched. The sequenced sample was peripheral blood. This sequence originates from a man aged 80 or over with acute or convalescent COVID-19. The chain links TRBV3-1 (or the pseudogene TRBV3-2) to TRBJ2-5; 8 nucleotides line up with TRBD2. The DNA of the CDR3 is TGTGCCAGCAGCCTGATAATGGCGGGGGGTTCGAGTGTCCAGTACTTC. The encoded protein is CASSLIMAGGSSVQYF.